This T cell receptor (beta chain) appears in the sequencing data of a study of T cell responses to AZD1222 COVID-19 vaccine. Broader study findings: Regions 160-218 and 743-854 held dominance among vaccine-associated CD4 TCRs, which spanned spike. The donor cohort was predominantly white British with a female majority, and clonal diversity may have been underestimated.

Pooling was applied to second doses at about 4 or about 12 weeks. The CDR3 loop spans 13 amino acids. Germline loops: CDR1 SGHDN, CDR2 FVKESK. V was clipped by 0 bases and J by 11 bases, with 11 bases between them. The method was immunoSEQ multiplex PCR; TCRdb's version includes in-frame clones alone and lacks a portion of them. The repertoire has 6,000 or so clones, 80% to 90% of them found once; the top ten carry approximately 15%. Notes on this clone: Its antigen is still unknown.

The input for sequencing was peripheral blood, taken 28 days after the second AZD1222 dose. V usage is TRBV14 and J usage is TRBJ2-1; a possible D gene is TRBD2 (6 bases). The sequence came from an adult who received the AZD1222 COVID-19 vaccine. The CDR3 bases are TGTGCCAGCAGCCAAGAGAGGGCGGGACAGCAGTTCTTC. Translating gives CASSQERAGQQFF.